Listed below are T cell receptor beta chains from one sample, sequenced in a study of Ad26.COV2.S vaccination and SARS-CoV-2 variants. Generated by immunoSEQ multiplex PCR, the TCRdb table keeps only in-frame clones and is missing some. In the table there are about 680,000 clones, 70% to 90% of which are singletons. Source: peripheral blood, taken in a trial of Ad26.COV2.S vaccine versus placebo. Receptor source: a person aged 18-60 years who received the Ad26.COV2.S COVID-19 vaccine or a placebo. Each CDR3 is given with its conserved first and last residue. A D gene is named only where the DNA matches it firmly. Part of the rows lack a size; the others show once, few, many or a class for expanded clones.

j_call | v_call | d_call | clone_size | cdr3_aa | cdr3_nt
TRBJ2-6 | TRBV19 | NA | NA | CATSMGGRRSGANVLTF | TGTGCCACCAGTATGGGGGGACGGCGCTCTGGGGCCAACGTCCTGACTTTC
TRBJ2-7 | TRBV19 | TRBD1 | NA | CASSTTGTVEQYF | TGTGCCAGTAGTACGACAGGGACGGTCGAGCAGTACTTC
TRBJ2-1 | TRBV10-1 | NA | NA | CASSEPSRGQFF | TGCGCCAGCAGTGAACCTTCTAGGGGGCAGTTCTTC
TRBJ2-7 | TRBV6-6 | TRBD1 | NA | CASRPDMGQGLYEQYF | TGTGCCAGCAGACCGGATATGGGACAGGGCCTCTACGAGCAGTACTTC
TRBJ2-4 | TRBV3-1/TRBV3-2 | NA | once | CASSQAGRGIQYF | TGTGCCAGCAGCCAAGCGGGCCGCGGCATTCAGTACTTC
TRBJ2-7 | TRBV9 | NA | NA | CASSVGQEGIYEQYF | TGTGCCAGCAGCGTAGGACAGGAAGGAATCTACGAGCAGTACTTC
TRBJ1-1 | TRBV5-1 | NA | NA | CASTPDRNTEAFF | TGCGCCAGCACCCCGGACAGGAACACTGAAGCTTTCTTT
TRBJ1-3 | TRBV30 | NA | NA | CAWRPGPRNTIYF | TGTGCCTGGAGGCCGGGGCCTAGAAACACCATATATTTT
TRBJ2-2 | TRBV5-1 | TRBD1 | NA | CASSLAGTGVTGELFF | TGCGCCAGCAGCTTGGCCGGGACAGGGGTCACCGGGGAGCTGTTTTTT
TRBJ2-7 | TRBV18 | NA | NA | CASSPLSGGDEQYF | TGTGCCAGCTCACCACTGAGTGGAGGGGACGAGCAGTACTTC
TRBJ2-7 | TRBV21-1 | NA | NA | CASSILTSGNYYEQYF | TGTGCCAGCAGCATCCTGACTAGCGGGAATTACTACGAGCAGTACTTC
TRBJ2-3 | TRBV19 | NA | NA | CASSILARTDTQYF | TGTGCCAGTAGTATACTAGCACGCACAGATACGCAGTATTTT
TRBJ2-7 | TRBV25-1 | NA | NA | CASSASPPYEQYF | TGTGCCAGCAGTGCCTCCCCTCCCTACGAGCAGTACTTC
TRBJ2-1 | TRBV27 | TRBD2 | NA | CASSFPPAGSSYNEQFF | TGTGCCAGCAGTTTTCCCCCAGCGGGGAGCTCCTACAATGAGCAGTTCTTC
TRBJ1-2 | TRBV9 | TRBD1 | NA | CASSVGDRGDYGYTF | TGTGCCAGCAGCGTAGGGGACAGGGGAGACTATGGCTACACCTTC
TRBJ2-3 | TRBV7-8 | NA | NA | CASSLGTRFSTDTQYF | TGTGCCAGCAGCCTCGGGACACGTTTTAGCACAGATACGCAGTATTTT
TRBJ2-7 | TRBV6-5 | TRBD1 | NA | CASSPDRAYEQYF | TGTGCCAGCAGTCCGGACAGGGCCTACGAGCAGTACTTC
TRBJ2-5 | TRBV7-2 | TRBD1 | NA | CASSPIVWGDRGWEETQYF | TGTGCCAGCAGCCCCATAGTGTGGGGGGACAGGGGATGGGAGGAGACCCAGTACTTC
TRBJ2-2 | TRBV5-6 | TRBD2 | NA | CASSLVLATTGELFF | TGTGCCAGCAGCTTGGTACTAGCGACCACCGGGGAGCTGTTTTTT
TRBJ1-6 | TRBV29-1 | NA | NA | CSVEVGARGNSPLHF | TGCAGCGTTGAAGTTGGGGCCCGGGGCAATTCACCCCTCCACTTT
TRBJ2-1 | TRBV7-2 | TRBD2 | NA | CASSPGTSGAYNEQFF | TGTGCCAGCAGCCCGGGGACTAGCGGGGCCTACAATGAGCAGTTCTTC
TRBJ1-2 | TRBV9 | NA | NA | CASSALGQGPYGYTF | TGTGCCAGCAGCGCCCTGGGGCAGGGTCCCTATGGCTACACCTTC
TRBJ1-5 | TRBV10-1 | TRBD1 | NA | CASTGRGHQPQHF | TGCGCCAGCACGGGCAGGGGGCACCAGCCCCAGCATTTT
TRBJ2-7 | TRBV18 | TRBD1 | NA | CASSPRGTEYYEQYF | TGTGCCAGCTCACCACGGGGGACAGAATACTACGAGCAGTACTTC
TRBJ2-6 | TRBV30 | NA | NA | CAWSVWGSGANVLTF | TGTGCCTGGAGTGTTTGGGGGTCCGGGGCCAACGTCCTGACTTTC
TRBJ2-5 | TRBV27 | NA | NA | CASSSAETQYF | TGTGCCAGCAGTTCTGCTGAGACCCAGTACTTC
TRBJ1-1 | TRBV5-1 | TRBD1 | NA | CASSPRTGGAGTEAFF | TGCGCCAGCAGCCCAAGGACAGGGGGCGCGGGGACTGAAGCTTTCTTT
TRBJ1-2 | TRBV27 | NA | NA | CASSLSRVIGYTF | TGTGCCAGCAGTTTATCAAGGGTAATTGGCTACACCTTC
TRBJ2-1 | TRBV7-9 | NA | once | CASSPTLSSYNEQFF | TGTGCCAGCAGCCCAACTCTGAGCTCCTACAATGAGCAGTTCTTC
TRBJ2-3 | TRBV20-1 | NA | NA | CSARDNTQYF | TGCAGTGCTAGAGATAACACGCAGTATTTT
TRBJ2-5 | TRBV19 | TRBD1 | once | CASSRQGREEETQYF | TGTGCCAGTAGCCGACAGGGTCGGGAAGAAGAGACCCAGTACTTC
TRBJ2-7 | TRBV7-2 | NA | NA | CASRLQGMGYEQYF | TGTGCCAGCAGGCTACAGGGAATGGGCTACGAGCAGTACTTC
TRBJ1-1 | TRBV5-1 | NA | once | CASSFRVGDTEAFF | TGCGCCAGCAGCTTCAGGGTAGGCGACACTGAAGCTTTCTTT
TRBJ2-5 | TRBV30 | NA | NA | CAWSVNLKETQYF | TGTGCCTGGAGTGTAAACTTAAAGGAGACCCAGTACTTC
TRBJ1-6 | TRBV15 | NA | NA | CATSARRGFSSPLHF | TGTGCCACCAGCGCGCGCAGGGGATTTAGTTCACCCCTCCACTTT
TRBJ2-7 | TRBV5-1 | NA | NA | CASSLGGSARYEQYF | TGCGCCAGCAGCTTGGGAGGCAGCGCCCGCTACGAGCAGTACTTC